This is a list of T cell receptor beta chains from one sample in a study of metastatic and nonmetastatic thyroid tumors. TCRdb re-called the PCR reads via MiXCR. The sample consists of about 15,000 clones, under 25% of them appearing once. The sample comprised tumor tissue. Receptors originate from a female donor with papillary thyroid cancer or a benign thyroid nodule (not recorded which). Some clones in this sample may be carry-over from other donors' samples. CDR3s include the opening cysteine and the closing phenylalanine or tryptophan. A D gene is named only where the DNA matches it firmly. A clone size is listed for some rows: how often the clone was seen (once, few, many), or a class if it is expanded.

>-|medium-sized|TRBJ1-4|TRBV20-1|14
CSARGPGSNEKLFF
TGCAGTGCTAGAGGCCCGGGGTCTAATGAAAAACTGTTTTTT
>-|many|TRBJ1-2|TRBV6-4|14
CASSDLRDPFNYTF
TGTGCCAGCAGTGATCTCCGGGACCCTTTCAACTACACCTTC
>-|-|TRBJ1-2|TRBV14|14
CASSPTGINYGYTF
TGTGCCAGCAGCCCGACAGGAATTAACTATGGCTACACCTTC
>TRBD2|many|TRBJ2-1|TRBV9|15
CASSLGLAGDSEQFF
TGTGCCAGCAGCCTTGGACTAGCGGGAGACAGTGAGCAGTTCTTC
>-|many|TRBJ2-2|TRBV9|13
CASSVAGTGELFF
TGTGCCAGCAGCGTCGCCGGGACCGGGGAGCTGTTTTTT
>-|-|TRBJ2-7|TRBV11-3|15
CASSSRFRGRLEQYF
TGTGCCAGCAGCTCGCGGTTTAGAGGGCGTTTGGAGCAGTACTTC
>TRBD1|once|TRBJ1-6|TRBV13|18
CASSLGTGGIGYNSPLHF
TGTGCCAGCAGCTTAGGGACAGGGGGCATCGGATATAATTCACCCCTCCACTTT
>TRBD1|-|TRBJ2-7|TRBV20-1|17
CSARDLGTGSLAYEQYF
TGCAGTGCTAGGGATCTCGGGACAGGTAGTTTAGCCTACGAGCAGTACTTC
>-|medium-sized|TRBJ2-7|TRBV30|12
CAWSFLGNEQYF
TGTGCCTGGAGCTTTCTGGGCAACGAGCAGTACTTC
>-|many|TRBJ2-3|TRBV4-2|12
CASSQGADTQYF
TGTGCCAGCAGCCAAGGAGCAGATACGCAGTATTTT
>-|-|TRBJ2-5|TRBV6-2/TRBV6-3|10
CASRGETQYF
TGTGCCAGCAGGGGGGAGACCCAGTACTTC
>-|few|TRBJ2-2|TRBV20-1|15
CSAARQGANTGELFF
TGCAGTGCTGCCCGCCAGGGCGCGAACACCGGGGAGCTGTTTTTT
>-|many|TRBJ1-5|TRBV12-3/TRBV12-4|13
CASRVLPNQPQHF
TGTGCCAGCAGGGTCCTTCCAAATCAGCCCCAGCATTTT
>-|-|TRBJ2-2|TRBV6-1|13
CASREDSHGELFF
TGTGCCAGCAGGGAAGATTCTCACGGGGAGCTGTTTTTT
>-|many|TRBJ2-2|TRBV7-9|15
CASSPAGGYTGELFF
TGTGCCAGCAGCCCCGCTGGCGGGTACACCGGGGAGCTGTTTTTT
>-|medium-sized|TRBJ2-1|TRBV6-1|15
CASTRDPASYNEQFF
TGTGCCAGCACCAGAGACCCTGCCTCCTACAATGAGCAGTTCTTC
>TRBD1|few|TRBJ1-2|TRBV20-1|14
CSAGPGQGCNGYTF
TGCAGTGCTGGTCCCGGACAGGGGTGTAATGGCTACACCTTC
>TRBD2|many|TRBJ2-3|TRBV20-1|16
CSARDQRTSGTDTQYF
TGCAGTGCTAGAGATCAAAGGACTAGCGGCACAGATACGCAGTATTTT
>-|few|TRBJ2-2|TRBV12-3/TRBV12-4|16
CASSLGVLAIAGELFF
TGTGCCAGCAGTTTAGGGGTGCTAGCGATCGCCGGGGAGCTGTTTTTT
>-|-|TRBJ2-7|TRBV19|14
CASSITDKTYEQYF
TGTGCCAGTAGTATTACGGACAAGACCTACGAGCAGTACTTC
>-|medium-sized|TRBJ1-6|TRBV28|13
CASTRTENSPLHF
TGTGCCAGCACCCGGACGGAGAATTCACCCCTCCACTTT
>TRBD2|-|TRBJ2-7|TRBV6-1|13
CASRGGLGNEQYF
TGTGCCAGCAGGGGGGGACTAGGGAACGAGCAGTACTTC
>-|-|TRBJ2-5|TRBV20-1|15
CSAPRVDREPETQYF
TGCAGTGCCCCACGAGTTGACCGGGAGCCGGAGACCCAGTACTTC
>-|medium-sized|TRBJ1-5|TRBV19|15
CASSIGGASNQPQHF
TGTGCCAGTAGTATAGGAGGTGCGAGCAATCAGCCCCAGCATTTT
>-|medium-sized|TRBJ2-7|TRBV7-8|14
CASSLITNSYEQYF
TGTGCCAGCAGCTTAATAACGAACTCCTACGAGCAGTACTTC
>-|many|TRBJ1-5|TRBV27|16
CASRAGGRYSNQPQHF
TGTGCCAGCAGGGCGGGGGGACGGTATAGCAATCAGCCCCAGCATTTT
>-|few|TRBJ1-2|TRBV12-3/TRBV12-4|15
CASSLGGAPNYGYTF
TGTGCCAGCAGTTTAGGGGGGGCACCTAACTATGGCTACACCTTC
>-|few|TRBJ2-2|TRBV25-1|15
CAIRADMGNAGELFF
TGTGCCATCAGAGCGGACATGGGGAACGCCGGGGAGCTGTTTTTT
>-|-|TRBJ1-6|TRBV28|16
CASSPAGAFGGSPLHF
TGTGCCAGCAGTCCAGCAGGGGCCTTCGGGGGTTCACCCCTCCACTTT
>TRBD1|many|TRBJ2-7|TRBV9|14
CASSVGTGLYEQYF
TGTGCCAGCAGCGTGGGGACAGGCCTCTACGAGCAGTACTTC
>-|-|TRBJ2-2|TRBV3-1|14
CASSQEGMGGELFF
TGTGCCAGCAGCCAAGAGGGAATGGGCGGGGAGCTGTTTTTT
>-|medium-sized|TRBJ2-2|TRBV11-2|14
CASSLGWNTGELFF
TGTGCCAGCAGCCTTGGGTGGAACACCGGGGAGCTGTTTTTT
>-|few|TRBJ2-7|TRBV25-1|14
CASEGPGRSYEHYF
TGTGCCAGCGAGGGTCCAGGACGTTCCTACGAGCATTACTTC
>TRBD1|-|TRBJ1-3|TRBV5-1|15
CASSFGDSSGNTIYF
TGCGCCAGCAGCTTTGGGGACAGTTCTGGAAACACCATATATTTT
>-|few|TRBJ2-7|TRBV28|14
CASRNSGSRYEQYF
TGTGCCAGCAGGAATAGTGGGAGTCGCTACGAGCAGTACTTC
>TRBD1|many|TRBJ1-4|TRBV20-1|13
CSARGTGGEKLFF
TGCAGTGCTAGAGGGACAGGGGGTGAAAAACTGTTTTTT
>TRBD2|-|TRBJ2-1|TRBV27|14
CASKTSGSHNEQFF
TGTGCCAGCAAGACTAGCGGGAGCCACAATGAGCAGTTCTTC
>TRBD2|many|TRBJ2-1|TRBV29-1|15
CSVVKAGGLDNEQFF
TGCAGCGTTGTAAAGGCGGGAGGACTAGACAATGAGCAGTTCTTC
>TRBD1|-|TRBJ2-2|TRBV24-1|13
CATSDQGAGELFF
TGTGCCACCAGTGACCAGGGGGCCGGGGAGCTGTTTTTT
>TRBD2|many|TRBJ2-6|TRBV14|11
CASSQTSAGAF
TGTGCCAGCAGCCAAACCTCAGCGGGAGCTTTC
>TRBD1|few|TRBJ1-6|TRBV28|15
CASKFRDRGYSPLHF
TGTGCCAGCAAATTCCGGGACAGGGGTTATTCACCCCTCCACTTT
>-|medium-sized|TRBJ2-1|TRBV20-1|14
CSARPIISYNEQFF
TGCAGTGCTAGACCCATAATCTCCTACAATGAGCAGTTCTTC
>TRBD2|many|TRBJ2-7|TRBV18|17
CASSPYWLAGGSYEQYF
TGTGCCAGCTCACCATACTGGCTAGCGGGAGGCTCCTACGAGCAGTACTTC
>-|medium-sized|TRBJ1-5|TRBV2|13
CAGGDGPNQPQHF
TGTGCCGGGGGGGACGGTCCCAATCAGCCCCAGCATTTT
>-|-|TRBJ1-1|TRBV12-3/TRBV12-4|15
CASSYRREMNTEAFF
TGTGCCAGCAGTTATAGACGGGAGATGAACACTGAAGCTTTCTTT
>-|many|TRBJ1-3|TRBV9|13
CASSVDGEVAYNF
TGTGCCAGCAGCGTAGACGGGGAGGTGGCATATAATTTT
>TRBD2|medium-sized|TRBJ2-7|TRBV30|14
CAWSPPGGLWEQYF
TGTGCCTGGAGTCCACCGGGGGGGCTTTGGGAGCAGTACTTC
>-|few|TRBJ2-4|TRBV6-1|17
CASSQVGRLVAKDIQYF
TGTGCCAGCAGTCAAGTTGGGCGTCTGGTTGCCAAAGACATTCAGTACTTC
>TRBD1|few|TRBJ1-5|TRBV25-1|15
CASSQCGTGTDTQHF
TGTGCCAGCAGCCAATGTGGGACAGGTACAGATACGCAGCATTTT
>-|many|TRBJ2-5|TRBV20-1|12
CSASDGRETQYF
TGCAGTGCTAGTGACGGCAGGGAGACCCAGTACTTC
>-|-|TRBJ2-7|TRBV30|12
CACRARGEEQYF
TGTGCCTGTCGGGCCAGAGGGGAAGAGCAGTACTTC
>TRBD2|-|TRBJ2-5|TRBV7-9|17
CASSLDGRLAGGETQCF
TGTGCCAGCAGCCTTGACGGTCGGCTAGCGGGAGGAGAGACCCAGTGCTTC
>-|medium-sized|TRBJ2-7|TRBV25-1|14
CASSEVYGSGEQYF
TGTGCCAGCAGTGAAGTCTACGGGAGTGGGGAGCAGTACTTC
>TRBD2|-|TRBJ2-7|TRBV11-1|17
CASSSSGSSVRTYEQYF
TGTGCCAGCAGCTCTAGCGGGAGTTCCGTAAGGACCTACGAGCAGTACTTC